The entry below describes one TCR beta chain. The data originate from a study of beta chain features in type 1 diabetes. This CDR3 contains 14 residues. Germline CDR1 reads SGHNT; CDR2 reads YYREEE (reference sequence). V was pared by 5 bases and J by 0 bases, with 9 bases between. TCRB transcripts that were expressed got sequenced, as all of the isolated RNA had been reverse transcribed. Measured with immunoSEQ multiplex PCR; TCRdb has only the in-frame clones, and not every one. The sample holds more than 300,000 clones, less than 9.5% seen once. Specimen: central memory CD4+ T cells from blood. The J gene is TRBJ2-1, the V gene TRBV5-4; D is unclear. This receptor was identified in a woman under 30 in good health. The CDR3 region has the DNA TGTGCCAGCAGTCCCTCAAGCTCCTACAATGAGCAGTTCTTC. Protein sequence: CASSPSSSYNEQFF.